The rows below give T cell receptor beta chains drawn from one sample of a study of T cells in Graves' hyperthyroidism and ophthalmopathy. TCRdb independently ran MiXCR on the multiplex PCR reads; one entry per CDR3 protein. The repertoire has 660,000 or so distinct CDR3 sequences, 20% to 25% of them found once; the top ten carry under 35%. Sequencing used blood. The receptors come from a man aged 30-40 years with Graves' ophthalmopathy. Each CDR3 is given with its conserved first and last residue. D genes are given only for firm matches.

TRBJ2-5 TRBD1 13 TRBV20-1 CSATAGTGETQYF
TRBJ2-7 NA 15 TRBV7-9 CASSLHETGSYEQYF
TRBJ2-5 TRBD2 15 TRBV27 CASSLAGGPGETQYF
TRBJ2-1 NA 14 TRBV15 CATSRDFGYNEQFF
TRBJ1-2 NA 16 TRBV4-3 CASSQDRSREGWGYTF
TRBJ2-5 NA 13 TRBV3-1 CASSLKGGTPQYF
TRBJ2-5 TRBD2 16 TRBV20-1 CRGLAGAQTSQETQYF
TRBJ1-1 NA 14 TRBV20-1 CSARDLTANTEAFF
TRBJ1-5 NA 16 TRBV19 CASSILEGQVNQPQHF
TRBJ2-1 NA 15 TRBV11-1 CASSHLGDLSNEQFF
TRBJ1-1 NA 15 TRBV11-2 CASSLGFGRDTEAFF
TRBJ2-5 NA 16 TRBV7-2 CASSLIYSASWETQYF
TRBJ2-1 TRBD2 16 TRBV20-1 CSGTSGSPEASNEQFF
TRBJ2-7 NA 14 TRBV28 CASSLSTGTYEQYF
TRBJ1-5 NA 16 TRBV20-1 CSARESGRSPNQPQHF
TRBJ1-1 NA 14 TRBV18 CASSPPWVNTEAFF
TRBJ1-1 NA 15 TRBV29-1 CGAGTRGFSGTEAFF
TRBJ2-5 NA 15 TRBV11-2 CASSLNPGSGETQYF
TRBJ1-6 TRBD1 14 TRBV6-1 CASSAGTGNSPLHF
TRBJ2-1 TRBD2 14 TRBV5-1 CASSLPTSDNEQFF
TRBJ2-7 NA 15 TRBV7-8 CASSLEVGRNYEQYF
TRBJ2-5 NA 14 TRBV18 CASSPPSGEETQYF
TRBJ1-6 NA 13 TRBV12-3/TRBV12-4 CASRLREGSPLHF
TRBJ2-3 NA 16 TRBV3-1 CASSQAGGSGSDTQYF
TRBJ1-2 TRBD1 16 TRBV12-3/TRBV12-4 CASSLGWDSLAYGYTF
TRBJ2-5 NA 15 TRBV11-2 CASSWGDGIRETQYF
TRBJ1-1 TRBD1 14 TRBV2 CASSGLGGGTEAFF
TRBJ1-4 NA 15 TRBV3-1 CASSPQWGLTEKLFF
TRBJ2-7 NA 13 TRBV5-8 CASSLAGPPEQYF
TRBJ2-1 TRBD2 16 TRBV3-1 CASSQVGTSGSGEQFF
TRBJ2-3 TRBD1 16 TRBV5-1 CASSFGTEYPADTQYF
TRBJ1-5 NA 15 TRBV2 CASRATGTSNQPQHF
TRBJ2-2 TRBD1 18 TRBV4-3 CASSQEVGQGANTGELFF
TRBJ2-1 TRBD2 16 TRBV7-9 CASSTSSGRGYNEQFF
TRBJ2-3 NA 14 TRBV20-1 CSALGLDYTDTQYF
TRBJ2-7 NA 14 TRBV9 CASSVGTEPYEQYF
TRBJ2-2 NA 16 TRBV6-2/TRBV6-3 CASSYSREWNTGELFF
TRBJ2-4 NA 14 TRBV12-3/TRBV12-4 CASSPWGDGNIQYF
TRBJ2-5 NA 12 TRBV11-2 CASSPAQETQYF
TRBJ2-1 NA 14 TRBV20-1 CSASGFSSYNEQFF
TRBJ1-6 NA 15 TRBV3-1 CASSQEVGSYSPLHF
TRBJ2-4 TRBD2 15 TRBV4-3 CASSHGSGTLNIQYF
TRBJ2-1 NA 16 TRBV30 CAWSKRWRGSYNEQFF
TRBJ2-1 TRBD2 17 TRBV24-1 CATAGTSGLPTYNEQFF
TRBJ2-3 NA 15 TRBV7-9 CASSHPSGSTDTQYF
TRBJ1-2 TRBD1 14 TRBV7-2 CASSYGQGANGYTF
TRBJ2-7 NA 13 TRBV6-2/TRBV6-3 CASSDRRLDEQYF
TRBJ1-3 NA 15 TRBV6-1 CASSEVVGPGNTIYF
TRBJ2-3 TRBD2 16 TRBV5-1 CASSPGTLGTRDTQYF
TRBJ1-2 TRBD1 14 TRBV2 CASREEGGGYGYTF
TRBJ2-1 NA 14 TRBV9 CASSVASAVNEQFF
TRBJ2-5 TRBD2 16 TRBV3-1 CASSQWASGSRETQYF
TRBJ2-5 NA 15 TRBV11-2 CASSSRPGWPETQYF
TRBJ1-2 NA 12 TRBV5-1 CASSTGSDGYTF
TRBJ2-1 NA 16 TRBV3-1 CASSQMGLSSYNEQFF
TRBJ2-1 NA 14 TRBV7-9 CASSPVESYNEQFF
TRBJ2-5 TRBD2 15 TRBV28 CASSAQLAGGETQYF
TRBJ2-7 NA 13 TRBV7-3 CASSFRGGDEQYF
TRBJ2-1 NA 14 TRBV7-2 CASNSKPGTTEQFF
TRBJ1-5 NA 14 TRBV27 CASSTQGRYQPQHF